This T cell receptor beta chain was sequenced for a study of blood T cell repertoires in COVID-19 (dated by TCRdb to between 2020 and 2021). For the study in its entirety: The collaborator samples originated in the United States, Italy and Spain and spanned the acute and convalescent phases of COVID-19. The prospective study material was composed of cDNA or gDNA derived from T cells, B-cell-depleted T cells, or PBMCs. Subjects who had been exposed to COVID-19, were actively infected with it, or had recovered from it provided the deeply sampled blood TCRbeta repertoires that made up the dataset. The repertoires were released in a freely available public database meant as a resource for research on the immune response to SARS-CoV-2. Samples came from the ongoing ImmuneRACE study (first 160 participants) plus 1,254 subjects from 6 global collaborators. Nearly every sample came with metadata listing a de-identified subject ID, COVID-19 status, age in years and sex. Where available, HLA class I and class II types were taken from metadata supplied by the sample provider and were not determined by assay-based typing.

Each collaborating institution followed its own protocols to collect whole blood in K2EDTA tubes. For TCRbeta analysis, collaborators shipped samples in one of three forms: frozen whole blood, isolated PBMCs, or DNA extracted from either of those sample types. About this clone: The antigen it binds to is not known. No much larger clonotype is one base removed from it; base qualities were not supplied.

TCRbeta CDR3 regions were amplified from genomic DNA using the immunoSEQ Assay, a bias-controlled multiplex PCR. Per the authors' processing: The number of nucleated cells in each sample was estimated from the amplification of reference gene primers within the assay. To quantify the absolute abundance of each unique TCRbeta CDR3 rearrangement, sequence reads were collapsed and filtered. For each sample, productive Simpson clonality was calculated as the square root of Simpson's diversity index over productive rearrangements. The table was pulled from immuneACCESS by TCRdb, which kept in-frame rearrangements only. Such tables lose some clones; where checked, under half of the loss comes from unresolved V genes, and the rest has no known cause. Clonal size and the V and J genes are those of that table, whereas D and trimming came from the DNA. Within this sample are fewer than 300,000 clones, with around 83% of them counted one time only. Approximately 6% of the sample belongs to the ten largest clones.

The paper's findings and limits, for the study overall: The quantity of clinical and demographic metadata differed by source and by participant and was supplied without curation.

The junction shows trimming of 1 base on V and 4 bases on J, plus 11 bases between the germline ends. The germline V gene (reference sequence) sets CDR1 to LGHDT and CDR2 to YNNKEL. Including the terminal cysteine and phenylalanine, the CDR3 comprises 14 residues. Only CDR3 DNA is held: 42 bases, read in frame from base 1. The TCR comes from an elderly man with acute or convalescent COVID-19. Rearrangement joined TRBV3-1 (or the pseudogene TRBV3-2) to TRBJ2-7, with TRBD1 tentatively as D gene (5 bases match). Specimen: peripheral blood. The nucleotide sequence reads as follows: TGTGCCAGCAGCCAAGTTCAGGGAAGGTACGAGCAGTACTTC. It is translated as CASSQVQGRYEQYF.